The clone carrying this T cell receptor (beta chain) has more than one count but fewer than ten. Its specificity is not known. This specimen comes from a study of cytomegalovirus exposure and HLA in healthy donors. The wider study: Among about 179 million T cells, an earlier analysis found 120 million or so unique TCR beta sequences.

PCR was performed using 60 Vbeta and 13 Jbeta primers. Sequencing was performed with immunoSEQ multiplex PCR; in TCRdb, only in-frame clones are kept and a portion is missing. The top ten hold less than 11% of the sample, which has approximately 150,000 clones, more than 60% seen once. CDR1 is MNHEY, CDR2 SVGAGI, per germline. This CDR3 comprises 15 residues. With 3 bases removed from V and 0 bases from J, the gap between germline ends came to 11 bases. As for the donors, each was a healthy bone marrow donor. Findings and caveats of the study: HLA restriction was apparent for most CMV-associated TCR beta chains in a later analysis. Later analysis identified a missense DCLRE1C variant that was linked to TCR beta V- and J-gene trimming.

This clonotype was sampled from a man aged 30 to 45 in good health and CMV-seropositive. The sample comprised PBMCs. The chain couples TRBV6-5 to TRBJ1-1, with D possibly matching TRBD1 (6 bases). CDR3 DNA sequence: TGTGCCAGCAGTTATGGACAGTTCATGAACACTGAAGCTTTCTTT. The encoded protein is CASSYGQFMNTEAFF.